The text below deals with one T cell receptor (beta chain). Added by template switching were UMIs that each held a 6-nucleotide sample barcode. TCRdb re-called the 5' RACE reads, yielding one record per CDR3 amino acid sequence without DNA. This sample contains over 130,000 distinct CDR3 sequences. The data were taken from a study of monozygotic twins with inflammatory bowel disease. This CDR3 has 15 residues. CDR1 MGHRA and CDR2 YSYEKL come from the germline V gene. Sequencing was carried out using blood. The chain is built from TRBV4-1 and TRBJ1-5. This receptor was taken from a human donor with ulcerative colitis or Crohn's disease, or a healthy co-twin of an affected twin (not recorded which). The chain's CDR3 is CASSQGSRGNQPQHF.